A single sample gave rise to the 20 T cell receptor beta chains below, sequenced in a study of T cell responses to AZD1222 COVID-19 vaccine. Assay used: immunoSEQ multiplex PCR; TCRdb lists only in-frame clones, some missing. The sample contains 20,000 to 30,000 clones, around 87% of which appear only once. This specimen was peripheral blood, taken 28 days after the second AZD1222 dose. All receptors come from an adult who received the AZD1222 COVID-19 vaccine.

Here the CDR3 reads CASTIGGRGGYTF. The DNA of the CDR3 is TGTGCCAGCACCATAGGGGGGCGCGGTGGCTACACCTTC. This chain links TRBV28 with TRBJ1-2; D possibly corresponds to TRBD1 (6 bases). The CDR3 totals 13 residues. Per germline, CDR1 MDHEN and CDR2 SYDVKM. Between the trimmed V and J ends, which lost 7 bases and 7 bases, there was a span of 16 bases.

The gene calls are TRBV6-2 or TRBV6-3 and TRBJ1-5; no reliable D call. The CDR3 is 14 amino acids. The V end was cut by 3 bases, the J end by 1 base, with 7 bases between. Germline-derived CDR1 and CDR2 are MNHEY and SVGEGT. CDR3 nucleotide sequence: TGTGCCAGCAGTTATCCTAGGAGCAATCAGCCCCAGCATTTT. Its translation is CASSYPRSNQPQHF.

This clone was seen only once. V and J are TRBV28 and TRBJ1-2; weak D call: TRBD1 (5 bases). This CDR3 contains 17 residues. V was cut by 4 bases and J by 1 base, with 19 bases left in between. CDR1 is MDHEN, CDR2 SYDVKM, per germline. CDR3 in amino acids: CASSSPFGRDLNYGYTF. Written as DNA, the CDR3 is TGTGCCAGCAGTTCCCCCTTCGGCCGGGACCTTAACTATGGCTACACCTTC.

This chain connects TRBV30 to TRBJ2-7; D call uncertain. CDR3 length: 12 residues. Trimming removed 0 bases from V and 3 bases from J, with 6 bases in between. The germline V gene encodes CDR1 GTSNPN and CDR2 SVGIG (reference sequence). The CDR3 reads CAWSVVGYEQYF. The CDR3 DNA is TGTGCCTGGAGTGTCGTAGGCTACGAGCAGTACTTC.

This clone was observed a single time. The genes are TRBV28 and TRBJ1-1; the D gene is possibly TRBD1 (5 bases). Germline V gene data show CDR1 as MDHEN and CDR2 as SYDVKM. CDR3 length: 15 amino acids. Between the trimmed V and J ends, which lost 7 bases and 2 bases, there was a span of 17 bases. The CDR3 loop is CASNLPSGDNTEAFF. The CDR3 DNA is TGTGCCAGCAACTTACCTTCCGGGGACAACACTGAAGCTTTCTTT.

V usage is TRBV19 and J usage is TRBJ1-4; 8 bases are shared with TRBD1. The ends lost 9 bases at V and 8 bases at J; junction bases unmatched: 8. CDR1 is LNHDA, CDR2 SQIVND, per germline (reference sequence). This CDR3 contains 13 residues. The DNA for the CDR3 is TGTGCCAGCGGACAGGGCCCCTACGAAAAACTGTTTTTT. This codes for CASGQGPYEKLFF.

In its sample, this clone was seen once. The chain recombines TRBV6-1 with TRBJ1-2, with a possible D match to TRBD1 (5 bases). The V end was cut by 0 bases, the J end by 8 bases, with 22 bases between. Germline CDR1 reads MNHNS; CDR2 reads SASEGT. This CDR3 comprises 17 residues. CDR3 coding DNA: TGTGCCAGCAGTGAAGCCGGCTGGGGCCCCTCGTCATGGGGCTACACCTTC. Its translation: CASSEAGWGPSSWGYTF.

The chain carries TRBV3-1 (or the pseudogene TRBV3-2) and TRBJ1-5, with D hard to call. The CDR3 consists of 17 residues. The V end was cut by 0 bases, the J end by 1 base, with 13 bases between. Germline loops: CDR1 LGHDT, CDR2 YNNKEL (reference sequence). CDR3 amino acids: CASSQEPPDWSNQPQHF. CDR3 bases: TGTGCCAGCAGCCAAGAGCCGCCAGACTGGAGCAATCAGCCCCAGCATTTT.

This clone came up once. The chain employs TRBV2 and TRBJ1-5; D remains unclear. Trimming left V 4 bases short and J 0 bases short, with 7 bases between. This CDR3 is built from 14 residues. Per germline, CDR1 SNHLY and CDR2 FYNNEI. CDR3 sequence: CASSVGNSNQPQHF. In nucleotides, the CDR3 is TGTGCCAGCAGTGTCGGAAATAGCAATCAGCCCCAGCATTTT.

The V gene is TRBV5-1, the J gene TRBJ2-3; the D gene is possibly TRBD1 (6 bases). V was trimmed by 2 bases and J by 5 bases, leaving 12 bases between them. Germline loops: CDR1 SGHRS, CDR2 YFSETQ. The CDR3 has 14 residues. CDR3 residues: CASSFNRDVDTQYF. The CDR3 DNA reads TGCGCCAGCAGCTTCAACAGGGATGTAGATACGCAGTATTTT.

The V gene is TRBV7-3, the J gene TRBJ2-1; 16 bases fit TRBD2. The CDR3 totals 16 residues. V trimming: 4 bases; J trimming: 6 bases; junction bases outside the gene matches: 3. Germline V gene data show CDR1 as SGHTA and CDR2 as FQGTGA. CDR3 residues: CASSSGLAGGVNEQFF. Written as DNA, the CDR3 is TGTGCCAGCAGCTCGGGACTAGCGGGAGGGGTCAATGAGCAGTTCTTC.

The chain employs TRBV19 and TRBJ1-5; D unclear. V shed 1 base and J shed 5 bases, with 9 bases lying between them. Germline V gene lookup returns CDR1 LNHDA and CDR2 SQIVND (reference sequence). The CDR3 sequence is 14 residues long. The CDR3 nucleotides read TGTGCCAGTAGTATAGTGGCAGGATATCAGCCCCAGCATTTT. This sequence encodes CASSIVAGYQPQHF.

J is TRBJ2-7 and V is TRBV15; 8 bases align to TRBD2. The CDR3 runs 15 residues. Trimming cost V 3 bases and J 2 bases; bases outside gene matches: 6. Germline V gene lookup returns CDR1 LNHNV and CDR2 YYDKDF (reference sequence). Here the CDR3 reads CATSRETSGTYEQYF. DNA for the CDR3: TGTGCCACCAGCAGGGAAACTAGCGGTACCTACGAGCAGTACTTC.

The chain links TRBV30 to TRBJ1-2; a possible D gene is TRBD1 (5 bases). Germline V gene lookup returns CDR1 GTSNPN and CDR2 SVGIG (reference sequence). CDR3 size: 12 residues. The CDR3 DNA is TGTGCTGCCCCGGGGCTCGGCTATGGCTACACCTTC. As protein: CAAPGLGYGYTF.

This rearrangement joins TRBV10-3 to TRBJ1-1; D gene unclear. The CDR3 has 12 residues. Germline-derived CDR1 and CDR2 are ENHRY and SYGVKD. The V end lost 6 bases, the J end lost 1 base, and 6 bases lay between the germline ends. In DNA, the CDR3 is TGTGCCATCAGCTCAACGAACACTGAAGCTTTCTTT. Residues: CAISSTNTEAFF.

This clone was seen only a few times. The CDR3 DNA reads TGTGCCAGCAGCTTAATCCTGGGTAACAATCAGCCCCAGCATTTT. As protein: CASSLILGNNQPQHF. This rearrangement joins TRBV7-3 to TRBJ1-5; no clear D gene. CDR1 SGHTA and CDR2 FQGTGA come from the germline V gene. The CDR3 has 15 residues. V lost 1 base, J lost 3 bases, and 10 bases lay in between.

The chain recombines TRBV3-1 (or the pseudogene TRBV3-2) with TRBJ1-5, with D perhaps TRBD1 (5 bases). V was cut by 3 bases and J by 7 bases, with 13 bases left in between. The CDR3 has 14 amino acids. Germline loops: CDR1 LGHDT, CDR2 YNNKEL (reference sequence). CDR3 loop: CASSHALGVQPQHF. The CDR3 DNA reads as TGTGCCAGCAGCCACGCTCTAGGGGTACAGCCCCAGCATTTT.

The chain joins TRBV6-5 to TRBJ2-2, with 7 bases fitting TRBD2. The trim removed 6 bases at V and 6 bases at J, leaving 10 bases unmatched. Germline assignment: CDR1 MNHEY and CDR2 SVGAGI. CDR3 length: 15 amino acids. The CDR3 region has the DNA TGTGCCAGCAGCAAAGAGGGAGGGCCTGCCGGGGAGCTGTTTTTT. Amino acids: CASSKEGGPAGELFF.

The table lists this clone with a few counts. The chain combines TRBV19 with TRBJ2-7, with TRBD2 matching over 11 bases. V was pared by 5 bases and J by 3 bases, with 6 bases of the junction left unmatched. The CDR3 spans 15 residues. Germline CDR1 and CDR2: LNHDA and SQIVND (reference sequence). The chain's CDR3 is CASSVTSGRFYEQYF. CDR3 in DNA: TGTGCCAGTAGTGTTACTAGCGGGAGATTCTACGAGCAGTACTTC. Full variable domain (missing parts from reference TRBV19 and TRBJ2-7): DGGITQSPKYLFRKEGQNVTLSCEQNLNHDAMYWYRQDPGQGLRLIYYSQIVNDFQKGDIAEGYSVSREKKESFPLTVTSAQKNPTAFYLCASSVTSGRFYEQYFGPGTRLTVT.

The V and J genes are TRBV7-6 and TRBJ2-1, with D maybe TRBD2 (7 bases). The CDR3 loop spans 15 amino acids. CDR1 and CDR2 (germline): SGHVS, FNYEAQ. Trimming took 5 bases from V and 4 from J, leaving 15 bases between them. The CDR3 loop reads CASSRGGGPYNEQFF. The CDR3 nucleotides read TGTGCCAGCAGCCGAGGGGGAGGGCCTTACAATGAGCAGTTCTTC.